The 27 T cell receptor beta chains listed next were all sequenced from one sample in a study of CD8+CD57+ T cells in acquired aplastic anemia. TCR beta VDJ and CDR3 profiles were obtained from a genomic DNA template. From the reads, TCRdb called clonotypes with MiXCR, one entry per CDR3 protein. The sample consists of some 180,000 distinct CDR3 sequences, under 55% of them appearing once. Sequencing was done on a sample of sorted CD4+, CD8+, or CD8+CD57+ T cells (not recorded which) from PBMCs. These receptors originate from a human donor in good health.

The chain joins TRBV7-9 to TRBJ2-7; D is possibly TRBD1 (6 bases). The germline CDR1 and CDR2 sequences are SEHNR and FQNEAQ (reference sequence). V was pared by 11 bases and J by 3 bases, with 14 bases between. This CDR3 is built from 12 residues. The CDR3 reads CAAQGRLYEQYF. CDR3 nucleotide sequence: TGTGCCGCGCAGGGGCGACTCTACGAGCAGTACTTC.

In regard to this clonotype: The conserved final phenylalanine or tryptophan is absent from the CDR3, which likely points to a read error. This sequence joins TRBV3-1 and TRBJ1-2; D remains ambiguous. V lost 4 bases and J lost 0, with 15 bases in between. There are 16 residues in the CDR3. CDR1 and CDR2 (germline): LGHDT, YNNKEL (reference sequence). The CDR3 loop reads CASSPTDNDTNYGYTS. In nucleotides, the CDR3 is TGTGCCAGCAGCCCGACCGACAACGACACTAACTATGGCTACACCTCC.

In its sample, this clonotype was seen many times. The chain carries TRBV12-3 or TRBV12-4 and TRBJ1-2; 7 bases map to TRBD1. After removal of 7 bases from V and 8 bases from J, the junction contained 7 bases not matched to a gene. The CDR3 is 12 amino acids. The CDR3 region has the DNA TGTGCCAGCACTAGGGACAGCAAAGGCTACACCTTC. It specifies CASTRDSKGYTF.

As concerns this clonotype: A junction end diverges from the germline sequence, so it may reflect a read error. J is TRBJ1-1 and V is TRBV4-3, with D possibly TRBD1 on 5 matching bases. CDR1 is LGHNA, CDR2 YSLEER, per germline. The CDR3 spans 14 residues. The CDR3 protein is CASSRGRGSTEALF. For the CDR3, the DNA is TGCGCCAGCAGCCGGGGTAGGGGATCCACTGAAGCTTTATTT.

This clonotype has a count of ten or more. The chain uses TRBV30 and TRBJ1-1; D remains ambiguous. V lost 2 bases and J 4 bases, leaving 5 bases between the germline ends. CDR1 is GTSNPN, CDR2 SVGIG, per germline (reference sequence). The CDR3 totals 11 residues. In nucleotides, the CDR3 is TGTGCCTGGAGTCATCTCACTGAAGCTTTCTTT. Translation gives CAWSHLTEAFF.

This clonotype was counted many times. This rearrangement joins TRBV4-1 to TRBJ2-7; the D gene is possibly TRBD2 (5 bases). The CDR3 is made up of 17 amino acids. Germline V lookup: CDR1 MGHRA, CDR2 YSYEKL. The V and J ends lost 2 bases and 4 bases respectively, with 21 bases between them. CDR3 sequence reads: CASSQPTFGVGPYEQYF. CDR3 nucleotide sequence: TGCGCCAGCAGCCAACCCACCTTCGGGGTAGGGCCGTACGAGCAGTACTTC.

For this clonotype: This could be a read error, since a much larger clone is one nucleotide away. V is TRBV7-8 and J is TRBJ2-3; possible D gene TRBD2, 6 bases. The CDR3 spans 13 residues. CDR1 is SGHVS, CDR2 FQNEAQ, per germline. V lost 6 bases and J 1 base, leaving 8 bases between the germline ends. The CDR3: CASRSSGTDTQYF. CDR3 in DNA: TGTGCCAGCAGGTCTAGCGGCACAGATACGCAGTATTTT.

This clonotype has ten or more counts. The chain uses TRBV6-2 or TRBV6-3 and TRBJ2-7; 9 nucleotides match TRBD1. The CDR3 has 17 residues. After removal of 2 bases from V and 3 bases from J, the junction contained 11 bases not matched to a gene. Germline lookup yields CDR1 MNHEY and CDR2 SVGEGT. The CDR3 loop reads CASSYGPPGQGHYEQYF. CDR3 nucleotides: TGTGCCAGCAGTTACGGCCCCCCGGGACAGGGTCACTACGAGCAGTACTTC.

The genes are TRBV12-3 or TRBV12-4 and TRBJ1-4; D remains ambiguous. Trimming shortened V by 4 bases and J by 2 bases, and 14 bases separated the two germline ends. CDR3 length: 16 amino acids. The CDR3 DNA reads as TGTGCCAGCAGTTCGAGATCGCTCGGGACTAATGAAAAACTGTTTTTT. It codes for CASSSRSLGTNEKLFF.

Remarks on this clonotype: An end of the junction differs from the germline gene, which may be a read error. The V call is TRBV10-3, the J call TRBJ2-1; 7 bases line up with TRBD1. The germline V gene encodes CDR1 ENHRY and CDR2 SYGVKD. The CDR3 covers 17 residues. The CDR3 nucleotides read TGCGCCATCAGTGCCGGGACAGCGGATACCCGAGTCCATGAGCAGTTCTTC. As protein: CAISAGTADTRVHEQFF.

The rearrangement joins TRBV20-1 to TRBJ2-7; D is undetermined. CDR3 length equals 12 residues. CDR1 is DFQATT, CDR2 SNEGSKA, per germline (reference sequence). V lost 0 bases and J lost 1, with 4 bases in between. The CDR3 sequence is CSAREGSYEQYF. The CDR3 region has the DNA TGCAGTGCTAGAGAAGGGTCCTACGAGCAGTACTTC.

V is TRBV20-1 and J is TRBJ2-5; tentatively, D is TRBD1 or TRBD2 (5 bases each). V was cut by 6 bases and J by 4 bases, with 15 bases left in between. CDR1 is DFQATT, CDR2 SNEGSKA, per germline (reference sequence). This CDR3 comprises 13 residues. CDR3 bases: TGCAGTGCCGGGTTCGGGGCCTCAGAGACCCAGTACTTC. Its protein is CSAGFGASETQYF.

The V gene is TRBV14, the J gene TRBJ2-7; the match to TRBD2 covers 13 bases. With V trimmed by 2 bases and J by 6 bases, 13 bases remained unmatched. This CDR3 contains 18 residues. Germline V CDR1 and CDR2: SGHDN, FVKESK. The CDR3 bases are TGTGCCAGCAGCCAAATTGGACTAGCGGGGGAGCCGCAGGGCGAGCAGTACTTC. It encodes CASSQIGLAGEPQGEQYF.

The chain joins TRBV25-1 to TRBJ2-5; D might be TRBD1 (5 bases). From germline, CDR1 is MGHDK and CDR2 SYGVNS. Trimming took 3 bases from V and 4 from J, leaving 21 bases between them. CDR3 length: 17 residues. In nucleotides, the CDR3 is TGTGCCAGCAGTGACGGGTCCGTGACAGAACCCCTAGAGACCCAGTACTTC. This gives the protein CASSDGSVTEPLETQYF.

Points on this clonotype: Given a much more abundant clone one base away, this may be a read error. The rearrangement uses TRBV4-2 and TRBJ2-3; D remains ambiguous. This CDR3 contains 17 residues. Germline loops: CDR1 LGHNA, CDR2 YNFKEQ. CDR3 in amino acids: CGSSQEFTRTSTDTQYF. The CDR3 bases are TGTGGCAGCAGCCAAGAGTTCACCAGAACTAGCACAGATACGCAGTATTTT.

The chain couples TRBV7-3 to TRBJ2-3; TRBD2 matches 11 bases. The CDR3 sequence is 18 residues long. The germline CDR1 and CDR2 sequences are SGHTA and FQGTGA. J lost 2 bases, V lost 0 bases, and 7 bases had no gene match. CDR3: CASSLTALAGGITDTQYF. DNA for the CDR3: TGTGCCAGCAGCTTAACGGCGCTAGCGGGGGGAATCACAGATACGCAGTATTTT. Together with reference TRBV7-3 and TRBJ2-3, the CDR3 gives the full variable domain: GAGVSQTPSNKVTEKGKYVELRCDPISGHTALYWYRQSLGQGPEFLIYFQGTGAADDSGLPNDRFFAVRPEGSVSTLKIQRTERGDSAVYLCASSLTALAGGITDTQYFGPGTRLTVL.

The chain combines TRBV6-1 with TRBJ2-1, with TRBD1 identical over 9 bases. The CDR3 length is 14 residues. CDR1 and CDR2 (germline): MNHNS, SASEGT. V was clipped by 7 bases and J by 6 bases; unmatched bases: 7. CDR3 region: CASNRDRAFNEQFF. In nucleotides, the CDR3 is TGTGCCAGCAACCGGGACAGGGCATTCAATGAGCAGTTCTTC.

The chain joins TRBV20-1 to TRBJ1-5; D is ambiguous. The V gene's germline CDR1 is DFQATT and CDR2 SNEGSKA (reference sequence). Trimming stripped 7 bases from V and 0 bases from J, with 13 bases between. The CDR3 has 14 amino acids. The CDR3 DNA reads TGCAGTGTCGAGGGAACGGATAGCAATCAGCCCCAGCATTTT. Translation: CSVEGTDSNQPQHF.

This chain joins TRBV4-1 and TRBJ2-5; D is possibly TRBD1 or TRBD2 (5 bases each). Deletions cut 0 bases from V and 8 bases from J, with 16 bases between. The CDR3 is made up of 15 amino acids. Per the germline V gene, CDR1 is MGHRA and CDR2 is YSYEKL. The CDR3 region is CASSQEQASTGTQYF. The CDR3 nucleotides are TGCGCCAGCAGCCAAGAACAGGCTAGCACAGGAACCCAGTACTTC.

This clonotype came up many times. The genes are TRBV7-9 and TRBJ2-2, with D possibly being TRBD2 (6 bases). Trimming left V 7 bases short and J 6 bases short, with 18 bases between. Germline values: CDR1 SEHNR, CDR2 FQNEAQ (reference sequence). The length of the CDR3 is 15 residues. The CDR3 nucleotides are TGTGCCAGCAACCGACCTGGGACTCCCTCCGGGGAGCTGTTTTTT. Its translation: CASNRPGTPSGELFF.

V is TRBV7-9 and J is TRBJ2-1; D remains ambiguous. The ends were cut back, 5 bases at V and 4 bases at J, with 9 bases in the middle. CDR3 length: 13 amino acids. The germline V gene encodes CDR1 SEHNR and CDR2 FQNEAQ (reference sequence). The CDR3 protein is CASSADMYNEQFF. CDR3 nucleotide sequence: TGTGCCAGCAGCGCCGACATGTACAATGAGCAGTTCTTC.

The chain has TRBV24-1 and TRBJ2-3, with TRBD2 identical over 10 bases. This CDR3 contains 17 residues. CDR1 KGHDR and CDR2 SFDVKD come from the germline V gene. J lost 5 bases, V lost 1 base, and 8 bases had no gene match. The CDR3 sequence is CATSDFRAGGPVDTQYF. The CDR3, as DNA: TGTGCCACCAGTGATTTTAGAGCGGGGGGGCCGGTAGATACGCAGTATTTT.

This clonotype was recorded many times. This chain joins TRBV19 and TRBJ2-1; 11 nucleotides agree with TRBD2. V dropped 4 bases and J dropped 4; count of bases not matched to a gene: 6. This CDR3 is 16 amino acids long. The germline V gene has CDR1 LNHDA and CDR2 SQIVND (reference sequence). As DNA, the CDR3 is TGTGCCAGTAGTACGGACCGGACTAGCGGGTACAATGAGCAGTTCTTC. Its translation is CASSTDRTSGYNEQFF.

This clonotype was picked up one time. A single base separates this from a much larger clone, so it may be a read error. The chain joins TRBV5-5 to TRBJ2-7; TRBD1 might be the D (6 bases). CDR1 and CDR2 from the germline V gene are SGHKS and YYEKEE (reference sequence). V lost 4 bases and J lost 5, with 19 bases in between. CDR3 length equals 15 residues. For the CDR3, the DNA is TGTGCCAGCAGCCCGGGACACCAAAGGCCCCACGAGCAGTACTTC. As protein: CASSPGHQRPHEQYF.

Comment on this clonotype: Relative to the germline gene, one junction end is altered; a read error may explain this. The V call is TRBV19, the J call TRBJ1-2; TRBD1 matches 7 bases. Germline V CDR1 and CDR2: LNHDA, SQIVND (reference sequence). The CDR3 has 15 amino acids. As DNA, the CDR3 is TGTGCCAGTAGCCAAGGCAGGGGGGGAAACTGTGGCTACACCTTC. Translated, it gives CASSQGRGGNCGYTF. Full variable domain (outside the CDR3, taken from reference TRBV19 and TRBJ1-2): DGGITQSPKYLFRKEGQNVTLSCEQNLNHDAMYWYRQDPGQGLRLIYYSQIVNDFQKGDIAEGYSVSREKKESFPLTVTSAQKNPTAFYLCASSQGRGGNCGYTFGSGTRLTVV.

The J gene is TRBJ2-1, the V gene TRBV9; D is uncertain. The germline V gene encodes CDR1 SGDLS and CDR2 YYNGEE. This CDR3 has 11 amino acids. The V end lost 9 bases, the J end lost 7 bases, and 11 bases lay between the germline ends. The CDR3 DNA sequence: TGTGCCACCACTCGGAGAAATGAGCAGTTCTTC. This gives the protein CATTRRNEQFF.

Points on this clonotype: A read error may account for a junction end that differs from germline. The CDR3 region is CASSQIDRGGTETQYF. CDR3 sequence (DNA): TGTGCCAGCAGCCAAATCGACAGGGGGGGGACAGAAACGCAGTATTTT. The chain employs TRBV4-2 and TRBJ2-3; 9 bases are shared with TRBD1. The CDR3 is 16 amino acids. Germline CDR1 reads LGHNA; CDR2 reads YNFKEQ.